This is a list of T cell receptor beta chains from one sample in a study of blood T cell repertoires in COVID-19. Using immunoSEQ multiplex PCR, the repertoire was profiled, and TCRdb retains in-frame clones only, with some absent. The profile shows 15,000 to 20,000 clones, roughly 85% of them singletons. Sequenced material: peripheral blood. The receptor set was obtained from an elderly man with acute or convalescent COVID-19. Both conserved end residues are part of each CDR3. The D gene is left open where the match is weak. Some rows have no size entry. The others give once, few or many, or a class for an expanded clone.

j_call v_call clone_size d_call cdr3_aa cdr3_nt
TRBJ2-3 TRBV18 - TRBD2 CASSPLATSGGRDTQYF TGTGCCAGCTCACCCCTCGCGACTAGCGGGGGGAGGGATACGCAGTATTTT
TRBJ1-4 TRBV5-6 - - CASSLGSLLESNEKLFF TGTGCCAGCAGCTTGGGCAGCCTCCTAGAGAGTAATGAAAAACTGTTTTTT
TRBJ2-3 TRBV7-3 - - CASSLGAITDTQYF TGTGCCAGCAGCTTAGGGGCAATTACAGATACGCAGTATTTT
TRBJ2-7 TRBV12-5 - TRBD1 CASGLDTGVEQYF TGTGCTAGTGGTTTGGACACAGGGGTCGAGCAGTACTTC
TRBJ2-7 TRBV19 - - CASRLGVGESYEQYF TGTGCCAGTAGATTAGGAGTTGGGGAGTCCTACGAGCAGTACTTC
TRBJ1-1 TRBV27 - - CASSASGYWRMNTEAFF TGTGCCAGCAGTGCATCAGGGTATTGGCGTATGAACACTGAAGCTTTCTTT
TRBJ1-4 TRBV6-2/TRBV6-3 - - CASSSADGDEKLFF TGTGCCAGCAGTTCTGCAGACGGAGATGAAAAACTGTTTTTT
TRBJ2-5 TRBV7-2 - TRBD1 CASSSGTGRAQETQYF TGTGCCAGCAGCTCCGGGACAGGGAGGGCCCAAGAGACCCAGTACTTC
TRBJ1-2 TRBV5-1 few TRBD1 CASSPQGAGGAYGYTF TGCGCCAGCAGCCCGCAGGGGGCAGGGGGCGCCTATGGCTACACCTTC
TRBJ2-3 TRBV7-2 once TRBD2 CASSLGGGLARGDTQYF TGTGCCAGCAGCTTAGGGGGGGGACTAGCCCGAGGCGATACGCAGTATTTT
TRBJ1-3 TRBV19 - TRBD1 CASSSDRVGNTIYF TGTGCCAGTAGTAGCGACAGGGTCGGAAACACCATATATTTT
TRBJ2-3 TRBV5-6 - TRBD1 CASRYDRGGAQYF TGTGCCAGCAGATATGACAGGGGAGGTGCGCAGTATTTT
TRBJ1-2 TRBV30 many - CAWSVEGLFGYTF TGTGCCTGGAGTGTAGAGGGATTGTTTGGCTACACCTTC
TRBJ2-1 TRBV24-1 - TRBD2 CATSGQGLAGGARYNEQFF TGTGCCACCAGTGGCCAAGGACTAGCGGGGGGCGCCCGGTACAATGAGCAGTTCTTC
TRBJ1-4 TRBV5-1 - TRBD1 CASSPRTGREAKLFF TGCGCCAGCAGCCCAAGGACAGGGAGGGAAGCAAAACTGTTTTTT
TRBJ2-5 TRBV5-1 - - CASSSTSPGKETQYF TGCGCCAGCAGCTCTACCTCGCCGGGGAAAGAGACCCAGTACTTC
TRBJ2-3 TRBV6-2/TRBV6-3 - TRBD2 CASSYQHSGGNTDTQYF TGTGCCAGCAGTTACCAACATAGCGGGGGGAACACAGATACGCAGTATTTT
TRBJ1-1 TRBV28 - - CASSDSGRENTEAFF TGTGCCAGCAGTGACTCGGGCAGGGAGAACACTGAAGCTTTCTTT
TRBJ1-1 TRBV5-1 few - CASSPREGNTEAFF TGCGCCAGCAGCCCCAGGGAAGGGAACACTGAAGCTTTCTTT
TRBJ2-1 TRBV29-1 once TRBD2 CSGPIAGDYNEQFF TGCAGCGGCCCAATAGCGGGGGACTACAATGAGCAGTTCTTC
TRBJ1-5 TRBV28 - - CASSRRSQPQHF TGTGCCAGCAGTCGTAGAAGTCAGCCCCAGCATTTT
TRBJ1-1 TRBV19 - TRBD1 CASRPPGQTSGEAFF TGTGCCAGTAGGCCTCCGGGACAGACTTCAGGTGAAGCTTTCTTT
TRBJ1-4 TRBV12-1 - - CASSSSTAGDEKLFF TGTGCCAGCAGCTCCTCCACGGCGGGAGATGAAAAACTGTTTTTT
TRBJ1-1 TRBV30 - - CAWSTLRGRVAFF TGTGCCTGGAGTACCCTACGAGGGAGGGTAGCTTTCTTT
TRBJ1-3 TRBV7-8 - - CASSRRLSVSGNTIYF TGTGCCAGCAGCCGTAGACTTAGCGTCTCTGGAAACACCATATATTTT